These 15 T cell receptor beta chains were sequenced from one sample in a study of blood T cell repertoires in COVID-19. This table comes from immunoSEQ multiplex PCR, and its TCRdb copy is limited to in-frame clones, with some not included. Of under 500,000 clones listed, nearly 90% were seen once; the top ten hold roughly 2%. Sequenced sample: PBMCs or T cells enriched from blood (not recorded which). The receptor set was obtained from a woman under 30 with acute COVID-19.

This clone has only a few counts. This same CDR3 is encoded by further DNA sequences in the sample. The chain recombines TRBV7-9 with TRBJ2-7; D unresolved. With 5 bases removed from V and 1 base from J, the gap between germline ends came to 3 bases. Looked up from germline, CDR1 is SEHNR and CDR2 is FQNEAQ (reference sequence). The CDR3 length is 11 residues. CDR3 in amino acids: CASSPSYEQYF. The CDR3 coding sequence is TGTGCCAGCAGCCCGTCCTACGAGCAGTACTTC. Filled out from reference TRBV7-9 and TRBJ2-7, the complete variable domain reads DTGVSQNPRHKITKRGQNVTFRCDPISEHNRLYWYRQTLGQGPEFLTYFQNEAQLEKSRLLSDRFSAERPKGSFSTLEIQRTEQGDSAMYLCASSPSYEQYFGPGTRLTVT.

The chain joins TRBV10-3 to TRBJ1-1; D perhaps matches TRBD1 (6 bases). The V end was cut by 3 bases, the J end by 4 bases, with 12 bases between. This CDR3 is 14 amino acids long. CDR1 ENHRY and CDR2 SYGVKD come from the germline V gene. As DNA, the CDR3 is TGTGCCATCAGTGATACGGGCAGGGGCACTGAAGCTTTCTTT. Protein: CAISDTGRGTEAFF.

There are many counts of this clone. V is TRBV9 and J is TRBJ1-3; D unclear. Trimming left V 0 bases short and J 1 base short, with 8 bases between. The CDR3 length is 15 residues. Looked up from germline, CDR1 is SGDLS and CDR2 is YYNGEE. CDR3 DNA sequence: TGTGCCAGCAGCGTAGAAGGAGTTTCTGGAAACACCATATATTTT. Its protein product is CASSVEGVSGNTIYF.

The chain links TRBV27 to TRBJ2-6, with 7 bases aligning to TRBD1. V shed 5 bases and J 0 bases; nucleotides not matched to a gene: 16. The CDR3 totals 20 residues. Germline lookup yields CDR1 MNHEY and CDR2 SMNVEV (reference sequence). The CDR3 bases are TGTGCCAGCAGTCTCCGGGACAGTCGTAAGACAGGCTCTGGGGCCAACGTCCTGACTTTC. This translates into CASSLRDSRKTGSGANVLTF.

This sequence joins TRBV12-3 or TRBV12-4 and TRBJ2-7; D is perhaps TRBD1 (5 bases). CDR3 length equals 13 residues. V was shortened by 3 bases and J by 3 bases, with 9 bases between the two germline ends. CDR3: CASSFTGHYEQYF. The CDR3 coding sequence is TGTGCCAGCAGTTTTACAGGTCACTACGAGCAGTACTTC.

This chain connects TRBV9 to TRBJ2-3; 7 bases match TRBD2. V dropped 4 bases and J dropped 3; count of bases not matched to a gene: 11. CDR1 is SGDLS and CDR2 is YYNGEE in the germline V gene. The CDR3 loop spans 16 amino acids. DNA of the CDR3: TGTGCCAGCAGCCCACGCAGTGGGGGGGGTACAGATACGCAGTATTTT. Translating it yields CASSPRSGGGTDTQYF.

The chain recombines TRBV9 with TRBJ2-1, with TRBD2 identical over 8 bases. V dropped 3 bases and J dropped 6; count of bases not matched to a gene: 8. Germline V CDR1 and CDR2: SGDLS, YYNGEE. This CDR3 has 15 residues. This CDR3 reads CASSARGAVGNEQFF. CDR3 sequence (DNA): TGTGCCAGCAGCGCGCGGGGGGCAGTCGGCAATGAGCAGTTCTTC. Together with reference TRBV9 and TRBJ2-1, the CDR3 gives the full variable domain: DSGVTQTPKHLITATGQRVTLRCSPRSGDLSVYWYQQSLDQGLQFLIQYYNGEERAKGNILERFSAQQFPDLHSELNLSSLELGDSALYFCASSARGAVGNEQFFGPGTRLTVL.

As DNA, the CDR3 is TGTGCCAGCAGTGAGACAGGGGGCAGGGGCACTGAAGCTTTCTTT. It specifies CASSETGGRGTEAFF. The chain carries TRBV6-2 or TRBV6-3 and TRBJ1-1, with 10 bases lining up with TRBD1. The germline CDR1 and CDR2 sequences are MNHEY and SVGEGT. This CDR3 has 15 amino acids. The J segment lost 4 bases and the V segment lost 5 bases, leaving 7 bases of the junction unmatched.

The rearrangement joins TRBV9 to TRBJ2-1, with TRBD2 matching 8 bases. After removal of 1 base from V and 7 bases from J, the junction contained 7 bases not matched to a gene. In germline, CDR1 is SGDLS, CDR2 YYNGEE. The length of the CDR3 is 15 residues. For the CDR3, the DNA is TGTGCCAGCAGCGTAATCGGGGGGGGAAGAAATGAGCAGTTCTTC. It codes for CASSVIGGGRNEQFF.

Note on this clone: Additional DNA sequences in this sample encode the identical CDR3. CDR3 bases: TGTGCCAGCAGCTTATCAGGCTACGAGCAGTACTTC. Residues: CASSLSGYEQYF. The chain couples TRBV7-9 to TRBJ2-7; D not certain. The length of the CDR3 is 12 residues. The germline V gene has CDR1 SEHNR and CDR2 FQNEAQ (reference sequence). The V and J ends lost 2 bases and 3 bases respectively, with 5 bases between them.

This rearrangement joins TRBV10-1 to TRBJ2-1, with 7 bases that match TRBD2. Germline-derived CDR1 and CDR2 are WNHNN and SYGVQD (reference sequence). The CDR3 consists of 14 residues. Trimming removed 5 bases from V and 6 bases from J; junction bases left unmatched: 7. DNA of the CDR3: TGCGCCAGCAGTTCGGACCCGGGGGGCAATGAGCAGTTCTTC. Protein sequence: CASSSDPGGNEQFF.

J is TRBJ2-5 and V is TRBV9; TRBD2 matches 7 bases. V shed 1 base and J 2 bases; nucleotides not matched to a gene: 5. This CDR3 is built from 15 residues. Per germline, CDR1 SGDLS and CDR2 YYNGEE. DNA for the CDR3: TGTGCCAGCAGCGTATCCGGGACTACTCAAGAGACCCAGTACTTC. Amino acid sequence: CASSVSGTTQETQYF.

The chain combines TRBV27 with TRBJ1-2, with no clear D. V was shortened by 0 bases and J by 2 bases, with 10 bases between the two germline ends. CDR1 and CDR2 from the germline V gene are MNHEY and SMNVEV (reference sequence). The CDR3 consists of 15 residues. The CDR3 protein is CASSLSYPLNYGYTF. CDR3 coding DNA: TGTGCCAGCAGTTTATCTTACCCGCTAAACTATGGCTACACCTTC.

The chain links TRBV12-2 to TRBJ2-3; the D segment call TRBD2 is taken from the table without a DNA check. TRBV12-2 is noted as a pseudogene. There are 19 residues in the CDR3. CDR3 amino acids: CASRLAAPRSGDAQDTQYF. The CDR3 DNA reads TGTGCAAGTCGCTTAGCAGCCCCCAGGTCGGGGGATGCACAAGATACGCAGTATTTT.

V gene TRBV18 combines with J gene TRBJ2-5; D possibly corresponds to TRBD1 (6 bases). V was pared by 3 bases and J by 1 base, with 9 bases between. Germline V gene lookup returns CDR1 KGHSH and CDR2 LQKENI. The CDR3 is 14 amino acids. The CDR3 DNA is TGTGCCAGCTCACCGCGGACAGTCCAAGAGACCCAGTACTTC. Translated: CASSPRTVQETQYF.